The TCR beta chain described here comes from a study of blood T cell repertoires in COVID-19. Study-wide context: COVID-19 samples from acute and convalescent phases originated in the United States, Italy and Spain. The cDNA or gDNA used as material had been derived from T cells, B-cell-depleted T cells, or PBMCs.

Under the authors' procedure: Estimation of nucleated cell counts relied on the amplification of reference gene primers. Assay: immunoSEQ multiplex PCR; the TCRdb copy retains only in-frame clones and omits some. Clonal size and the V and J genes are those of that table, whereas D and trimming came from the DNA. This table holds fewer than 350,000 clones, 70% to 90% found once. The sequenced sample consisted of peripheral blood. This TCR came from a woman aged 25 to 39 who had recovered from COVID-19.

CDR3: CASSNGQGKDTQYF. CDR3 DNA: TGCGCCAGCAGTAACGGGCAGGGGAAAGATACGCAGTATTTT. The rearrangement joins TRBV5-1 to TRBJ2-3; D might be TRBD1 (6 bases). The V gene lost 5 bases and the J gene lost 5 bases, with 15 bases spanning the gap. CDR3 length: 14 residues. Per germline, CDR1 SGHRS and CDR2 YFSETQ.